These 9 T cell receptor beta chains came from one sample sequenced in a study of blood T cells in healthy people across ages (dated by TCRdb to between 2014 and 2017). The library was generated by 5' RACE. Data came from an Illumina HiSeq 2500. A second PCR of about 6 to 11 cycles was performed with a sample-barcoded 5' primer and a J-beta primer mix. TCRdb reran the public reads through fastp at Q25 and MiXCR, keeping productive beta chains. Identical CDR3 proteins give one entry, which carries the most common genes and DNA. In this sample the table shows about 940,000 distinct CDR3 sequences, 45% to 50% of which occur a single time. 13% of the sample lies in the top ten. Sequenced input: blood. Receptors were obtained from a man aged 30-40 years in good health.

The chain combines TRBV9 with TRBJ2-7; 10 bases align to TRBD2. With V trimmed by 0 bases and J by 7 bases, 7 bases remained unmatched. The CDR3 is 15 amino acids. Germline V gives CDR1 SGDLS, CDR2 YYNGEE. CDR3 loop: CASSVGSSGGNEQYF. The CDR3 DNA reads TGTGCCAGCAGCGTAGGTTCTAGCGGGGGCAATGAGCAGTACTTC.

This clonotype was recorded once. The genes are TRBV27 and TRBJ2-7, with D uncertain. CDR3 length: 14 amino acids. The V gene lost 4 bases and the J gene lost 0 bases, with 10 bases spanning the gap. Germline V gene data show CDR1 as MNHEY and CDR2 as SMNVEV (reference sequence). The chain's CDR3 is CASSYRPSSYEQYF. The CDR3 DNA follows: TGTGCCAGCAGTTATCGGCCGAGCTCCTACGAGCAGTACTTC.

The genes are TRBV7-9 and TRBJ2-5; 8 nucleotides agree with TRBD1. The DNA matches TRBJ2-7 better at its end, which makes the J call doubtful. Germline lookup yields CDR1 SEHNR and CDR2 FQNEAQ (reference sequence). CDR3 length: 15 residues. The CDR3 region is CASSLRRTGTYEQYF. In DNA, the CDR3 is TGTGCCAGCAGCTTAAGACGGACAGGGACCTACGAGCAGTACTTC.

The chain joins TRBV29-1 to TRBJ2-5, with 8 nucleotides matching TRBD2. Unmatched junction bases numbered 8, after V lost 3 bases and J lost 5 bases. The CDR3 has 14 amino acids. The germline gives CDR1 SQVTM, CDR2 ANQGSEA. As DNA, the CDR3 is TGCAGCGTTGACCCGGGAGGGCTAGGCGAGACCCAGTACTTC. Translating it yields CSVDPGGLGETQYF.

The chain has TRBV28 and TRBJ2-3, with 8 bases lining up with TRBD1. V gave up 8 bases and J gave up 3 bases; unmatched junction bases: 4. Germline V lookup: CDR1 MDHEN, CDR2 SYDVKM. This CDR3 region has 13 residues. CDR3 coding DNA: TGTGCCAGCTGCAGGGGGCGAACAGATACGCAGTATTTT. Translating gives CASCRGRTDTQYF.

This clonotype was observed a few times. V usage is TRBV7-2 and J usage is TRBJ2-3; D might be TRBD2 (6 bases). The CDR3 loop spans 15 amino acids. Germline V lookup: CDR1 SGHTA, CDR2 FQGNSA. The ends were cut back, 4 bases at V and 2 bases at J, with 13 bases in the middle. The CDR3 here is CASSSGTSITDTQYF. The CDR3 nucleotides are TGTGCCAGCAGCTCTGGGACTTCAATCACAGATACGCAGTATTTT.

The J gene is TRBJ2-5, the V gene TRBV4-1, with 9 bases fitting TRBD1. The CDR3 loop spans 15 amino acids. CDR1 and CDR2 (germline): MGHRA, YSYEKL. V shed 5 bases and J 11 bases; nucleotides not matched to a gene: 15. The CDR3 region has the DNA TGCGCCAGCAGCATCTCGGGACAGGGAATTGAAGAGCAGTACTTC. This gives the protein CASSISGQGIEEQYF.

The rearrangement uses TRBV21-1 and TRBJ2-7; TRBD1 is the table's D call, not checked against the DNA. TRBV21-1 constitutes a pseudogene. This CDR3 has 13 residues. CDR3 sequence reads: CASTTPPPGEQYF. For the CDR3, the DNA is TGTGCCAGCACCACCCCGCCTCCGGGCGAGCAGTACTTC.

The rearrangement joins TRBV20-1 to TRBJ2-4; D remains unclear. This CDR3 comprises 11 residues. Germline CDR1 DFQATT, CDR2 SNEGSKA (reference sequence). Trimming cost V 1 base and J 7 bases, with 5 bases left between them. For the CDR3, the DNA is TGCAGTGCTAGAGTTGGTAACATTCAGTACTTC. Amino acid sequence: CSARVGNIQYF.